The clone carrying this T cell receptor (beta chain) occurred a few times. Its antigen is still unknown. The source of the sample is a study of T-cell memory formation after mild COVID-19. The wider study: Among the donors, TCR clusters were largely specific to each donor.

TCRdb called the 5' RACE reads again in MiXCR, with one record for every CDR3 protein. The sample holds around 300,000 distinct CDR3 sequences; roughly an eighth are singletons and the top ten take 20% to 25%. Germline V gene lookup returns CDR1 SGHKS and CDR2 YYEKEE (reference sequence). The CDR3 spans 14 residues. The trim removed 4 bases at V and 7 bases at J, leaving 7 bases unmatched. Study-level results: Clones from the second wave (peaking day 37) had unconfirmed SARS-CoV-2 specificity. Later expanders leaned CD4+, whereas clones that contracted between day 15 and 85 were balanced CD4/CD8.

The TCR comes from a man younger than 30 who had mild COVID-19 (a few samples of this study predate the infection). Cell type and time point are not known. The chain combines TRBV5-5 with TRBJ2-2; 7 bases align to TRBD2. Specimen: PBMCs or a T cell subset sorted from them (not recorded which). CDR3 DNA: TGTGCCAGCAGCACTCAAGCGGGGTACGGGGAGCTGTTTTTT. The encoded protein is CASSTQAGYGELFF.